A selection of T cell receptor beta chains follows, all from one sample in a study of technical replicates of blood from a handful of donors. The table came from immunoSEQ multiplex PCR; TCRdb's copy has only in-frame clones and leaves some out. The sample holds 80,000 to 95,000 clones; approximately 97% are singletons and the top ten take under 0.4%. The sample taken for sequencing was T cells isolated from PBMCs. These receptors were collected from a human donor in good health. Each CDR3 is given with its conserved first and last residue. The D gene is left open where the match is weak. Clone size is stated in some rows and not others, as once, few, many or a class when expanded.

>once|TRBV4-3|.|TRBJ2-7
TGCGCCAGCAGCGATGGGAGAAACACACGCGAGCAGTACTTC
CASSDGRNTREQYF
>.|TRBV5-1|TRBD1|TRBJ1-1
TGCGCCAGCAGCTTATCCCCGGGACAGGGCCGTGGTCTCACTGAAGCTTTCTTT
CASSLSPGQGRGLTEAFF
>.|TRBV28|TRBD2|TRBJ2-4
TGTGCCAGCAGCCCAATTCTAGCGGGAGGGCCGGGGACCAAAAACATTCAGTACTTC
CASSPILAGGPGTKNIQYF
>.|TRBV7-2|TRBD2|TRBJ2-7
TGTGCCAGCAGCCCTAGCGTGGGTAGCGGGAGGCTGGCCTACGAGCAGTACTTC
CASSPSVGSGRLAYEQYF
>.|TRBV19|TRBD1|TRBJ1-2
TGTGCCAGTAGTCCGACAGGGGGCTACTATGGCTACACCTTC
CASSPTGGYYGYTF
>.|TRBV5-6|.|TRBJ2-2
TGTGCCAGCAGCCAGGCATTGGCGAACGGGGAGCTGTTTTTT
CASSQALANGELFF
>once|TRBV25-1|TRBD1|TRBJ1-5
TGTGCCAGCAGTGAGATAGGGGGCGCGAATCAGCCCCAGCATTTT
CASSEIGGANQPQHF
>.|TRBV2|.|TRBJ1-5
TGTGCCAGCAGTGAGGAACAGGGAGGGCGTCAGCCCCAGCATTTT
CASSEEQGGRQPQHF
>.|TRBV27|.|TRBJ1-1
TGTGCCAGCAGTCCATCAGTGGGGAGTGAAGCTTTCTTT
CASSPSVGSEAFF
>.|TRBV2|.|TRBJ2-5
TGTGCCAGCAGTGGGGGCGGGAACAGACAAGAGACCCAGTACTTC
CASSGGGNRQETQYF
>.|TRBV14|TRBD2|TRBJ2-3
TGTGCCAGCAGCCAAGGGACTAGCGGGCCAGATACGCAGTATTTT
CASSQGTSGPDTQYF
>.|TRBV7-6|.|TRBJ1-1
TGTGCCAGCAGCTTAGCAGGGAGTCACACTGAAGCTTTCTTT
CASSLAGSHTEAFF
>.|TRBV6-5|TRBD2|TRBJ2-1
TGTGCCAGCAGTTACTCTGAGACTAGCGGGATCGATGAGCAGTTCTTC
CASSYSETSGIDEQFF
>.|TRBV7-6|.|TRBJ1-1
TGTGCCAGCAGCTCCCTCGCAGGACTAATGAACACTGAAGCTTTCTTT
CASSSLAGLMNTEAFF
>.|TRBV19|.|TRBJ1-5
TGTGCCAGTAGTATTCGGGATCTCGGACAGCCCCAGCATTTT
CASSIRDLGQPQHF
>.|TRBV29-1|TRBD1|TRBJ1-4
TGCAGCGTTGAAGCTATAGACAGGGGCACTGAAAAACTGTTTTTT
CSVEAIDRGTEKLFF
>.|TRBV5-1|.|TRBJ2-1
TGCGCCAGCAGCTATGACCAACCCAACGGCGGGGAGCAGTTCTTC
CASSYDQPNGGEQFF
>.|TRBV2|.|TRBJ2-5
TGTGCCAGCCATGAGGCTAGCGAGCAAGAGACCCAGTACTTC
CASHEASEQETQYF
>.|TRBV29-1|TRBD1|TRBJ2-7
TGCAGCGTTGAAGATGACTCGGACAGGGCCTACGAGCAGTACTTC
CSVEDDSDRAYEQYF
>.|TRBV4-2|.|TRBJ2-7
TGTGCCAGCAGCCAAGGCTACAGGTTTGACGAGCAGTACTTC
CASSQGYRFDEQYF
>.|TRBV9|TRBD1|TRBJ1-2
TGTGCCAGCAGCCTAGGGACAGGGAACTATGGCTACACCTTC
CASSLGTGNYGYTF
>.|TRBV7-2|TRBD1|TRBJ2-3
TGTGCCAGCAGCTTCAGGGGGCTCACAGATACGCAGTATTTT
CASSFRGLTDTQYF
>.|TRBV7-3|.|TRBJ2-7
TGTGCCAGCAGTTTCTCCCCCGGAGCAGCTTACGAGCAGTACTTC
CASSFSPGAAYEQYF
>.|TRBV5-1|TRBD1|TRBJ2-2
TGCGCCAGCAGCTCCGAGGCGACAGGGTGGGGCCCCGGGGAGCTGTTTTTT
CASSSEATGWGPGELFF
>.|TRBV28|.|TRBJ2-5
TGTGCCAGCAGTTCTTCAGCTGCAGGGGAGTGGGAGACCCAGTACTTC
CASSSSAAGEWETQYF
>.|TRBV14|TRBD1|TRBJ2-7
TGTGCCAGCAGTCGGGACAGCCACTACGAGCAGTACTTC
CASSRDSHYEQYF
>.|TRBV5-8|TRBD1|TRBJ2-1
TGTGCCAGCAGCCCCGACAGGGTAATTCCCCCTTGGAGTAAGGAGCAGTTCTTC
CASSPDRVIPPWSKEQFF
>.|TRBV6-1|.|TRBJ2-7
TGTGCCAGCAGTTTCGGGGTCATGGACGAGCAGTACTTC
CASSFGVMDEQYF
>once|TRBV7-2|.|TRBJ1-1
TGTGCCAGCAGCTTATATAGGGGCTACACTGAAGCTTTCTTT
CASSLYRGYTEAFF
>.|TRBV9|.|TRBJ1-5
TGTGCCAGCAGCCCGGATGGGAGTAATCAGCCCCAGCATTTT
CASSPDGSNQPQHF
>few|TRBV19|.|TRBJ1-3
TGTGCCAGTAGTAGTAGGAGGTTCTCTGGAAACACCATATATTTT
CASSSRRFSGNTIYF
>.|TRBV13|.|TRBJ1-1
TGTGCCAGCAGCCTCGTCAGAGGGTGGCGGGGCAACATGAACACTGAAGCTTTCTTT
CASSLVRGWRGNMNTEAFF
>.|TRBV11-2|TRBD1|TRBJ1-5
TGTGCCAGCAGCTTAAACAGGGGTGACAATCAGCCCCAGCATTTT
CASSLNRGDNQPQHF
>.|TRBV19|.|TRBJ2-1
TGTGCCAGTAGTAGGACTACCGAGATTTACAATGAGCAGTTCTTC
CASSRTTEIYNEQFF
>.|TRBV7-9|.|TRBJ2-7
TGTGCCAGCAGGAACGGAGCCTCCTACGAGCAGTACTTC
CASRNGASYEQYF
>.|TRBV29-1|TRBD1|TRBJ2-5
TGCAGCGGGGGGGACAGGGGGCTCTCCGAGACCCAGTACTTC
CSGGDRGLSETQYF
>.|TRBV9|.|TRBJ2-7
TGTGCCAGCAGCGTAGTTCCCGAGGCGACCTACGAGCAGTACTTC
CASSVVPEATYEQYF
>.|TRBV27|.|TRBJ2-7
TGTGCCAGCAGTCCCCACAGGGTAGGCTACGAGCAGTACTTC
CASSPHRVGYEQYF
>.|TRBV5-4|TRBD2|TRBJ2-5
TGTGCCAGCAGCAGGACTAGGGCGGAAGAGACCCAGTACTTC
CASSRTRAEETQYF